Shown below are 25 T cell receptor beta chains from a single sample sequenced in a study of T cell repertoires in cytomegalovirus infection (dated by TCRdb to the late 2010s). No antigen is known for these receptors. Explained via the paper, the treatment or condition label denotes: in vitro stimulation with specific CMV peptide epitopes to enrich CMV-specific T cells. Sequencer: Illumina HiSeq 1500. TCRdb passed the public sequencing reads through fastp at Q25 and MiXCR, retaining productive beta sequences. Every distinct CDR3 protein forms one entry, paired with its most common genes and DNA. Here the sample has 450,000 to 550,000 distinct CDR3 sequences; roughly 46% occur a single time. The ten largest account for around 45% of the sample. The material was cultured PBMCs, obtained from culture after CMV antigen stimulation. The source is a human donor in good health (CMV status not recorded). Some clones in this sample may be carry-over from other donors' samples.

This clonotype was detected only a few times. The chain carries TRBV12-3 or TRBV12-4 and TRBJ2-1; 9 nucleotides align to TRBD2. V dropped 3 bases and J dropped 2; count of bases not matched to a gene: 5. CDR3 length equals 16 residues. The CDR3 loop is CASSFQTSGPYNEQFF. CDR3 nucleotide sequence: TGTGCCAGCAGTTTTCAGACTAGCGGACCCTACAATGAGCAGTTCTTC.

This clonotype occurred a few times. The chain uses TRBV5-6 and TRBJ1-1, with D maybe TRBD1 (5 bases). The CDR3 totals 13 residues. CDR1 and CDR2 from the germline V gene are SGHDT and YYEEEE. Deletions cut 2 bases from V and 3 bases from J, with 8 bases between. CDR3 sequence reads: CASSFLGDTEAFF. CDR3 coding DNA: TGTGCCAGCAGCTTCCTGGGGGACACTGAAGCTTTCTTT. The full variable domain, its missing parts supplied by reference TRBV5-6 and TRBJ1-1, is DAGVTQSPTHLIKTRGQQVTLRCSPKSGHDTVSWYQQALGQGPQFIFQYYEEEERQRGNFPDRFSGHQFPNYSSELNVNALLLGDSALYLCASSFLGDTEAFFGQGTRLTVV.

The CDR3 sequence: CASSPQAGGGYEQYF. The CDR3 nucleotides are TGTGCCAGCAGCCCCCAAGCGGGAGGGGGGTACGAGCAGTACTTC. This chain links TRBV11-2 with TRBJ2-7; TRBD2 agrees at 10 bases. Germline loops: CDR1 SGHAT, CDR2 FQNNGV. The CDR3 covers 15 residues. The trim removed 5 bases at V and 4 bases at J, leaving 8 bases unmatched.

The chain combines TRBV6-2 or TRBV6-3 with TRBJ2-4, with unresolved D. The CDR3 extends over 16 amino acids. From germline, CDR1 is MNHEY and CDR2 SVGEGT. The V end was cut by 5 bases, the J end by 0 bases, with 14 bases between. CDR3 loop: CASSQRTDLAKNIQYF. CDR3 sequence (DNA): TGTGCCAGCAGTCAACGGACGGACCTAGCCAAAAACATTCAGTACTTC.

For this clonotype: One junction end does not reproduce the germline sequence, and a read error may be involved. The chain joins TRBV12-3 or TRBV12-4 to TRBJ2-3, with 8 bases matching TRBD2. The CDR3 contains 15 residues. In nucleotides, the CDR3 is TGTGCCAGCAGTCCTAAACTACTAGCGGCAGACACGCAGTATTTT. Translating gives CASSPKLLAADTQYF.

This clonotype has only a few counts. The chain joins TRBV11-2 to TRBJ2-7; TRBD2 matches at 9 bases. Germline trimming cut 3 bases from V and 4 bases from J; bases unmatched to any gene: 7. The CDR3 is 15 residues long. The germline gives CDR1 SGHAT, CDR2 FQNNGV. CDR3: CASSFSASGTYEQYF. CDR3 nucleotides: TGTGCCAGCAGCTTTTCGGCTAGCGGGACTTACGAGCAGTACTTC.

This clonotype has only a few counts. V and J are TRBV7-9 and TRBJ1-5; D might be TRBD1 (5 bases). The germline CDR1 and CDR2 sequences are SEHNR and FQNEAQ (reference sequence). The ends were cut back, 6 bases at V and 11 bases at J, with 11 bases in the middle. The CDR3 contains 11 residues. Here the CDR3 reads CASRGEEAQHF. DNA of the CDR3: TGTGCCAGCAGGGGGGAGGAGGCCCAGCATTTT.

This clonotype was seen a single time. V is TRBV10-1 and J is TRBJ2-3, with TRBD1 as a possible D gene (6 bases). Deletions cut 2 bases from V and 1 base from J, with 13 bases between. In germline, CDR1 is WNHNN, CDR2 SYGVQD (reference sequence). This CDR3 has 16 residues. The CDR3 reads CASSEAQGIGTDTQYF. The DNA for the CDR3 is TGCGCCAGCAGTGAGGCCCAGGGGATTGGCACAGATACGCAGTATTTT.

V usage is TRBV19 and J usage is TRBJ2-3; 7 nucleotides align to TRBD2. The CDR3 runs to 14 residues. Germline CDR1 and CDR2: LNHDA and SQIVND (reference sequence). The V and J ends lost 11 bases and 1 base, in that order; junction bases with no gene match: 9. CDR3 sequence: CACSRLAGTDTQYF. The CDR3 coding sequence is TGTGCCTGTTCCCGGCTAGCGGGCACAGATACGCAGTATTTT. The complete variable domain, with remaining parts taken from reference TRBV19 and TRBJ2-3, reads DGGITQSPKYLFRKEGQNVTLSCEQNLNHDAMYWYRQDPGQGLRLIYYSQIVNDFQKGDIAEGYSVSREKKESFPLTVTSAQKNPTAFYLCACSRLAGTDTQYFGPGTRLTVL.

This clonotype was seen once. CDR3: CSARGSIPDTQYF. The CDR3 DNA sequence: TGCAGTGCTAGAGGTAGCATCCCAGATACGCAGTATTTT. J is TRBJ2-3 and V is TRBV20-1, with unresolved D. CDR1 is DFQATT, CDR2 SNEGSKA, per germline (reference sequence). V dropped 1 base and J dropped 4 bases, with 9 bases sitting between them. The CDR3 is made up of 13 amino acids.

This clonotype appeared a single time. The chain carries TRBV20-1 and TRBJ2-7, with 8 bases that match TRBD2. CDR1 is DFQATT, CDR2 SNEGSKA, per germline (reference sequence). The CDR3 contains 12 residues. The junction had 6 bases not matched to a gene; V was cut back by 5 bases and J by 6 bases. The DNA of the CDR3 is TGCAGTGCTCGTAGCGGGGCAGGCGAGCAGTACTTC. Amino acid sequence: CSARSGAGEQYF.

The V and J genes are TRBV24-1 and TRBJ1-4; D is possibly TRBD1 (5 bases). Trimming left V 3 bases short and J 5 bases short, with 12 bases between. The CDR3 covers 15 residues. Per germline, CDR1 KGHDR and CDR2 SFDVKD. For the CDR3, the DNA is TGTGCCACCAGTGATGCGACAGATTACAATGAAAAACTGTTTTTT. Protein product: CATSDATDYNEKLFF.

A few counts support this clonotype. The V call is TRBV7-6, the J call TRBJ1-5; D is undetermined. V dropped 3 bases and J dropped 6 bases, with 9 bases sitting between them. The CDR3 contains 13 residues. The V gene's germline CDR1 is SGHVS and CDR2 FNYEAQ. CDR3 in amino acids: CASSFLVGQPQHF. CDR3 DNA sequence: TGTGCCAGCAGCTTTTTAGTGGGTCAGCCCCAGCATTTT.

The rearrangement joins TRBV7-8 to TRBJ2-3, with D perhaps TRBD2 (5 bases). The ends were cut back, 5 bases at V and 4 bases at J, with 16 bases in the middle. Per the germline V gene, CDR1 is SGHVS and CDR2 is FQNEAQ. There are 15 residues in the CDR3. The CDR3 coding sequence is TGTGCCAGCAGCCGAGGACTGACTGGGGCAGATACGCAGTATTTT. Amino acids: CASSRGLTGADTQYF.

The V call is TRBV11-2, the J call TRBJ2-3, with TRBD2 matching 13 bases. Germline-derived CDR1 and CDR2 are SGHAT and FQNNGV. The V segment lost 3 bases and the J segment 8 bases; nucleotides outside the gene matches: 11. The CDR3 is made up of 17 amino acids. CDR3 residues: CASSFPGLAGDGATQYF. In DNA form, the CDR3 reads TGTGCCAGCAGCTTTCCCGGACTAGCGGGAGACGGGGCTACGCAGTATTTT.

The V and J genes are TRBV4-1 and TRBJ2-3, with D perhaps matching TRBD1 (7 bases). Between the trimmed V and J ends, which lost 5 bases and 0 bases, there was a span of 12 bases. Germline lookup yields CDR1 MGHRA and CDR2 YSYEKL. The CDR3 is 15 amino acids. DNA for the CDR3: TGCGCCAGCAGCTGGAGGGGGCTTAGCACAGATACGCAGTATTTT. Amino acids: CASSWRGLSTDTQYF.

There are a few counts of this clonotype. DNA for the CDR3: TGTGCCAGCAGCTTAGTTTTGTCGGACACTGAAGCTTTCTTT. Encoded protein: CASSLVLSDTEAFF. The chain couples TRBV7-9 to TRBJ1-1; D is uncertain. V dropped 1 base and J dropped 3 bases, with 9 bases sitting between them. The V gene's germline CDR1 is SEHNR and CDR2 FQNEAQ (reference sequence). The CDR3 is made up of 14 amino acids. The complete variable domain, with remaining parts taken from reference TRBV7-9 and TRBJ1-1, reads DTGVSQNPRHKITKRGQNVTFRCDPISEHNRLYWYRQTLGQGPEFLTYFQNEAQLEKSRLLSDRFSAERPKGSFSTLEIQRTEQGDSAMYLCASSLVLSDTEAFFGQGTRLTVV.

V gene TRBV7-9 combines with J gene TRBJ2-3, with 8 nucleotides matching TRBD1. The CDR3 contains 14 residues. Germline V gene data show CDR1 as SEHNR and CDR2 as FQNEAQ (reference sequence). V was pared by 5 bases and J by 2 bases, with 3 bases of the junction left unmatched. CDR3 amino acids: CASSRQGITDTQYF. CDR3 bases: TGTGCCAGCAGCCGACAGGGGATCACAGATACGCAGTATTTT.

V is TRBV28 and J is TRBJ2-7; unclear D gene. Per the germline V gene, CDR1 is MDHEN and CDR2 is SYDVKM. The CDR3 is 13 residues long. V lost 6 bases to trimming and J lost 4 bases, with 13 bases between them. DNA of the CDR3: TGTGCCAGCAGAAGCCCCTCCTATTACGAGCAGTACTTC. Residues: CASRSPSYYEQYF.

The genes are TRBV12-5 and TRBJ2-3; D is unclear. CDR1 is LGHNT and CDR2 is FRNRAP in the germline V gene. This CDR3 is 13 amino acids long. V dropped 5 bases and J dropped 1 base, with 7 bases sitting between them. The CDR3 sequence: CASGRPGTDTQYF. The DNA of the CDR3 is TGTGCTAGTGGTCGACCGGGCACAGATACGCAGTATTTT.

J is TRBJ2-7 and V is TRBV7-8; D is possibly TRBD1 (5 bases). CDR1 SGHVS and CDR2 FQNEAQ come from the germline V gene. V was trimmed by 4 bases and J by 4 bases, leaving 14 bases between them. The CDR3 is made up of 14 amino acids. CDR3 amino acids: CASSSQGRAYEQYF. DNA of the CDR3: TGTGCCAGCAGCTCCCAGGGCCGGGCTTACGAGCAGTACTTC.

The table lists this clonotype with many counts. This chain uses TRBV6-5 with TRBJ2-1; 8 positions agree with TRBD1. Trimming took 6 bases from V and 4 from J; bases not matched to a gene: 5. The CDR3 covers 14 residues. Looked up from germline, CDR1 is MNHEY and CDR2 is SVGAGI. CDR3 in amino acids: CASSLDRGYNEQFF. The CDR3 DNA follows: TGTGCCAGCAGCTTAGACAGGGGATACAATGAGCAGTTCTTC.

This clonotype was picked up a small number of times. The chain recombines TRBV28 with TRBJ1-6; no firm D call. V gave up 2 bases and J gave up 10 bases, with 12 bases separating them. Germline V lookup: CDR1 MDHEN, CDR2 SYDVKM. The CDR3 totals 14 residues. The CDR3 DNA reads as TGTGCCAGCAGTTTACGAGTGGTCGGATCACCCCTCCACTTT. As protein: CASSLRVVGSPLHF.

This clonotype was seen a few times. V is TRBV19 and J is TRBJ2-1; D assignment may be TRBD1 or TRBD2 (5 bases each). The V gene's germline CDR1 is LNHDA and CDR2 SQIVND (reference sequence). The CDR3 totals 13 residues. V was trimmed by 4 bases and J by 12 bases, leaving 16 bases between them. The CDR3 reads CASSTRGTLLQFF. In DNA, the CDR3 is TGTGCCAGTAGTACGAGAGGGACCCTCCTGCAGTTCTTC.

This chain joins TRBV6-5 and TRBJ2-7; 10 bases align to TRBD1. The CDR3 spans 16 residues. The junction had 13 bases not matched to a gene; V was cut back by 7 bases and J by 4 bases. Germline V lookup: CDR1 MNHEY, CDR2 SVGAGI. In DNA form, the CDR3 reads TGTGCCAGCACTCTGTTACCGGGACAGGGGACGTACGAGCAGTACTTC. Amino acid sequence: CASTLLPGQGTYEQYF.